These T cell receptor beta chains were read from a single sample in a study of CD8 T cells in ankylosing spondylitis. TCRdb analysed the 5' RACE reads with MiXCR anew, one entry per CDR3 protein. The table includes just over 150,000 distinct CDR3 sequences, around 16% detected once. Material: blood, either unsorted or a sorted T cell fraction (not recorded which). Receptor source: a male donor with ankylosing spondylitis or in good health (not recorded which). Both conserved end residues are part of each CDR3. The order of the fields is J gene, D gene, clone size, V gene, CDR3 protein, CDR3 DNA. A D gene is named only where the DNA matches it firmly. Clone size is not always given. Where it is, it says once, few, many or a class for expanded clones.

J gene: TRBJ2-5
D gene: NA
clone size: many
V gene: TRBV4-1
CDR3 protein: CASSQTSGQETQYF
CDR3 DNA: TGCGCCAGCAGCCAAACCAGCGGCCAAGAGACCCAGTACTTC

J gene: TRBJ2-3
D gene: NA
clone size: many
V gene: TRBV20-1
CDR3 protein: CSARLSVSSTDTQYF
CDR3 DNA: TGCAGTGCTAGACTCAGCGTTTCTAGCACAGATACGCAGTATTTT

J gene: TRBJ1-1
D gene: NA
clone size: few
V gene: TRBV7-9
CDR3 protein: CASSFQQGKNTEAFF
CDR3 DNA: TGTGCCAGCAGCTTCCAACAGGGCAAGAACACTGAAGCTTTCTTT

J gene: TRBJ2-1
D gene: TRBD2
clone size: many
V gene: TRBV20-1
CDR3 protein: CSARKLLAGSYNEQFF
CDR3 DNA: TGCAGTGCTAGAAAACTGCTAGCGGGTTCCTACAATGAGCAGTTCTTC

J gene: TRBJ2-1
D gene: NA
clone size: NA
V gene: TRBV30
CDR3 protein: CAWSFGSYNEQFF
CDR3 DNA: TGTGCCTGGAGTTTCGGCTCCTACAATGAGCAGTTCTTC

J gene: TRBJ2-1
D gene: NA
clone size: few
V gene: TRBV7-9
CDR3 protein: CASSPVWFF
CDR3 DNA: TGTGCCAGCAGCCCCGTCTGGTTCTTC

J gene: TRBJ1-2
D gene: NA
clone size: few
V gene: TRBV20-1
CDR3 protein: CSARGDTGNGYTF
CDR3 DNA: TGCAGTGCTAGAGGGGACACCGGTAATGGCTACACCTTC

J gene: TRBJ2-7
D gene: NA
clone size: NA
V gene: TRBV7-2
CDR3 protein: CASSPGMGYEQYF
CDR3 DNA: TGTGCCAGCAGCCCAGGAATGGGGTACGAGCAGTACTTC

J gene: TRBJ1-4
D gene: NA
clone size: few
V gene: TRBV28
CDR3 protein: CAIQGGDRKLFF
CDR3 DNA: TGTGCCATCCAAGGGGGGGATCGAAAACTGTTTTTT

J gene: TRBJ2-1
D gene: NA
clone size: many
V gene: TRBV5-1
CDR3 protein: CASSLAGEVYNEQFF
CDR3 DNA: TGCGCCAGCAGCTTGGCGGGGGAGGTCTACAATGAGCAGTTCTTC

J gene: TRBJ2-2
D gene: NA
clone size: NA
V gene: TRBV7-2
CDR3 protein: CASSLLVPTGELFF
CDR3 DNA: TGTGCCAGCAGCTTACTTGTGCCGACCGGGGAGCTGTTTTTT

J gene: TRBJ2-1
D gene: NA
clone size: many
V gene: TRBV28
CDR3 protein: CASGRLGNEQFF
CDR3 DNA: TGTGCCAGCGGGAGATTGGGCAATGAGCAGTTCTTC

J gene: TRBJ1-1
D gene: TRBD1
clone size: few
V gene: TRBV20-1
CDR3 protein: CSAETGVDEAFF
CDR3 DNA: TGCAGTGCCGAGACAGGGGTTGATGAAGCTTTCTTT

J gene: TRBJ2-2
D gene: NA
clone size: NA
V gene: TRBV6-4
CDR3 protein: CASSDGTGELFF
CDR3 DNA: TGTGCCAGCAGTGATGGAACCGGGGAGCTGTTTTTT

J gene: TRBJ1-1
D gene: TRBD1
clone size: many
V gene: TRBV27
CDR3 protein: CASSADRDTEAFF
CDR3 DNA: TGTGCCAGCAGTGCGGACAGGGACACTGAAGCTTTCTTT

J gene: TRBJ2-1
D gene: TRBD2
clone size: once
V gene: TRBV7-2
CDR3 protein: CASKIAGAPYNEQFF
CDR3 DNA: TGTGCCAGCAAGATAGCGGGAGCACCCTACAATGAGCAGTTCTTC

J gene: TRBJ2-2
D gene: TRBD1
clone size: few
V gene: TRBV14
CDR3 protein: CASSPRVRGTGELFF
CDR3 DNA: TGTGCCAGCAGCCCCCGCGTCAGGGGGACCGGGGAGCTGTTTTTT

J gene: TRBJ1-2
D gene: TRBD1
clone size: many
V gene: TRBV5-4
CDR3 protein: CASSWDRGHGYTF
CDR3 DNA: TGTGCCAGCAGCTGGGACAGGGGTCATGGCTACACCTTC

J gene: TRBJ2-1
D gene: TRBD2
clone size: many
V gene: TRBV27
CDR3 protein: CASKTSGPNEQFF
CDR3 DNA: TGTGCCAGCAAGACTAGCGGGCCAAATGAGCAGTTCTTC

J gene: TRBJ2-7
D gene: TRBD1
clone size: many
V gene: TRBV28
CDR3 protein: CASSLPGDSSYEQYF
CDR3 DNA: TGTGCCAGCAGTTTACCAGGGGACAGCTCCTACGAGCAGTACTTC

J gene: TRBJ1-3
D gene: TRBD1
clone size: many
V gene: TRBV20-1
CDR3 protein: CSALWTGAGNTIYF
CDR3 DNA: TGCAGTGCCTTATGGACAGGGGCTGGAAACACCATATATTTT

J gene: TRBJ1-2
D gene: TRBD1
clone size: many
V gene: TRBV6-1
CDR3 protein: CASSDLIGTGGYGYTF
CDR3 DNA: TGTGCCAGCAGTGACCTTATCGGGACAGGGGGATATGGCTACACCTTC

J gene: TRBJ2-2
D gene: TRBD1
clone size: many
V gene: TRBV9
CDR3 protein: CASSVVGTENTGELFF
CDR3 DNA: TGTGCCAGCAGCGTAGTCGGGACAGAGAACACCGGGGAGCTGTTTTTT

J gene: TRBJ1-6
D gene: NA
clone size: NA
V gene: TRBV28
CDR3 protein: CASSDRDGYSPLHF
CDR3 DNA: TGTGCCAGCAGTGACCGGGACGGATATTCACCCCTCCACTTT

J gene: TRBJ1-2
D gene: TRBD1
clone size: NA
V gene: TRBV11-2
CDR3 protein: CASSLAIGTGINYGYTF
CDR3 DNA: TGTGCCAGCAGCTTAGCAATTGGGACAGGAATAAACTATGGCTACACCTTC

J gene: TRBJ2-1
D gene: NA
clone size: few
V gene: TRBV11-3
CDR3 protein: CASSLGGDNEQFF
CDR3 DNA: TGTGCCAGCAGCTTAGGGGGGGACAATGAGCAGTTCTTC

J gene: TRBJ2-7
D gene: TRBD2
clone size: NA
V gene: TRBV7-9
CDR3 protein: CASSFPTSGSDEQYF
CDR3 DNA: TGTGCCAGCAGCTTTCCTACTAGCGGGAGTGACGAGCAGTACTTC

J gene: TRBJ2-3
D gene: TRBD2
clone size: many
V gene: TRBV5-1
CDR3 protein: CASSLDEQGAGEADTQYF
CDR3 DNA: TGCGCCAGCAGCTTGGACGAGCAAGGAGCGGGAGAAGCAGATACGCAGTATTTT

J gene: TRBJ2-1
D gene: NA
clone size: few
V gene: TRBV20-1
CDR3 protein: CSASIIGRNEQFF
CDR3 DNA: TGCAGTGCTAGTATTATAGGACGGAATGAGCAGTTCTTC

J gene: TRBJ2-3
D gene: NA
clone size: NA
V gene: TRBV6-6
CDR3 protein: CATGAADGTDTQYF
CDR3 DNA: TGTGCCACTGGGGCAGCCGACGGCACAGATACGCAGTATTTT

J gene: TRBJ2-7
D gene: TRBD1
clone size: NA
V gene: TRBV12-3/TRBV12-4
CDR3 protein: CASTFLSGTGIWEQYF
CDR3 DNA: TGTGCCAGCACCTTCCTATCCGGGACAGGGATTTGGGAGCAGTACTTC

J gene: TRBJ2-1
D gene: NA
clone size: NA
V gene: TRBV24-1
CDR3 protein: CAASSLNEQFF
CDR3 DNA: TGTGCCGCCAGTTCCCTCAATGAGCAGTTCTTC

J gene: TRBJ2-1
D gene: NA
clone size: many
V gene: TRBV28
CDR3 protein: CASSSPLGFEQFF
CDR3 DNA: TGTGCCAGCAGTTCCCCATTAGGTTTTGAGCAGTTCTTC

J gene: TRBJ1-1
D gene: NA
clone size: few
V gene: TRBV5-1
CDR3 protein: CASSRAGVNTEAFF
CDR3 DNA: TGCGCCAGCAGCAGGGCGGGGGTGAACACTGAAGCTTTCTTT

J gene: TRBJ1-2
D gene: NA
clone size: many
V gene: TRBV10-1
CDR3 protein: CASSERTSYGYTF
CDR3 DNA: TGCGCCAGCAGTGAAAGGACAAGCTATGGCTACACCTTC

J gene: TRBJ2-7
D gene: TRBD1
clone size: NA
V gene: TRBV20-1
CDR3 protein: CSGQGPREQYF
CDR3 DNA: TGCAGTGGACAGGGACCTCGGGAGCAGTACTTC

J gene: TRBJ2-5
D gene: NA
clone size: many
V gene: TRBV29-1
CDR3 protein: CSVEMQRRGGETQYF
CDR3 DNA: TGCAGCGTTGAAATGCAGCGGAGAGGAGGAGAGACCCAGTACTTC

J gene: TRBJ1-4
D gene: NA
clone size: few
V gene: TRBV15
CDR3 protein: CATSRARGNYNEKLFF
CDR3 DNA: TGTGCCACCAGCAGAGCAAGGGGAAACTATAATGAAAAACTGTTTTTT

J gene: TRBJ2-5
D gene: NA
clone size: NA
V gene: TRBV7-9
CDR3 protein: CASSLGTGLTQYF
CDR3 DNA: TGTGCCAGCAGCTTAGGGACGGGCCTAACCCAGTACTTC

J gene: TRBJ2-1
D gene: NA
clone size: many
V gene: TRBV6-1
CDR3 protein: CASTVGRVGDEQFF
CDR3 DNA: TGTGCCAGCACCGTGGGTAGGGTAGGCGATGAGCAGTTCTTC